This paragraph reports one T cell receptor (beta chain). Both 60 Vbeta primers and 13 Jbeta primers went into the PCR. This table comes from immunoSEQ multiplex PCR, and its TCRdb copy is limited to in-frame clones, with some not included. The sample has around 71,000 clones, less than 75% seen once; the top ten hold around 5.8%. This record belongs to a study of cytomegalovirus exposure and HLA in healthy donors. This CDR3 region has 15 residues. Germline V gene sequence: CDR1 SGHNT, CDR2 YYREEE (reference sequence). The J segment lost 3 bases and the V segment lost 0 bases, leaving 3 bases of the junction unmatched.

The specimen sequenced was PBMCs. This TCR came from a man younger than 45 in good health and CMV-seropositive. The rearrangement links TRBV5-4 to TRBJ2-1; TRBD2 agrees at 7 bases. The CDR3 here is CASSLVGLGYNEQFF. DNA of the CDR3: TGTGCCAGCAGCTTGGTAGGACTAGGCTACAATGAGCAGTTCTTC.